This is a list of T cell receptor beta chains from one sample in a study of HIV-infected patients and healthy controls. MiXCR, applied by TCRdb to the 5' RACE reads, yields one record per CDR3 protein. This table holds approximately 16,000 distinct CDR3 sequences, more than 8% found once. Sequencing was performed on blood. All receptors come from an adult in good health. The conserved cysteine and the conserved F or W are not part of the CDR3 here. The D gene is left open where the match is weak.

CDR3 length	V gene	J gene	D gene	CDR3 protein
17	TRBV6-2/TRBV6-3	TRBJ2-1	TRBD1	ASSYSRTGPMSSYNEQF
14	TRBV18	TRBJ1-1	NA	ASSPRLSFEHTEAF
14	TRBV20-1	TRBJ2-1	TRBD2	SARNRAGLASNEQF
15	TRBV6-1	TRBJ2-4	NA	ASRKGTIQGGSTIQY
13	TRBV12-3/TRBV12-4	TRBJ1-4	NA	ASSPSYGGGEKLF
15	TRBV3-1	TRBJ2-1	TRBD2	ASSQGLAAGGDNEQF
15	TRBV19	TRBJ2-1	TRBD2	ASSIGLARSSYNEQF
11	TRBV30	TRBJ1-2	NA	AWRRLANYGYT
12	TRBV28	TRBJ1-4	NA	ASSLPGTNEKLF
15	TRBV20-1	TRBJ2-1	NA	SARDLRSSETYNEQF
11	TRBV7-2	TRBJ2-1	NA	ASSQTEYGEQF
15	TRBV6-2/TRBV6-3	TRBJ1-2	TRBD1	ASSYSTWTGANYGYT
13	TRBV18	TRBJ2-5	TRBD1	ASSPLGQYQETQY
11	TRBV19	TRBJ2-4	NA	ASSPGGKNIQY
12	TRBV10-2	TRBJ2-3	TRBD2	ASSLAGATDTQY
12	TRBV7-9	TRBJ1-2	NA	ASSFIGGSYGYT
14	TRBV7-3	TRBJ2-3	TRBD2	ASSLIAGAHTDTQY